One and the same sample provided the 22 T cell receptor beta chains below, sequenced in a study of cytomegalovirus exposure and HLA in healthy donors. Vbeta (60) and Jbeta (13) primers were used in the PCR. Method: immunoSEQ multiplex PCR; TCRdb's copy keeps in-frame clones and lacks some. The sample shows 170,000 or so clones, roughly 84% of them seen only once. Sequencing used PBMCs. The receptors stem from a boy younger than 10 in good health and CMV-seronegative.

This clone has only a few counts. V usage is TRBV27 and J usage is TRBJ1-2; 11 bases fit TRBD1. The J segment lost 8 bases and the V segment lost 5 bases, leaving 7 bases of the junction unmatched. Germline V gives CDR1 MNHEY, CDR2 SMNVEV (reference sequence). This CDR3 region has 14 residues. In DNA form, the CDR3 reads TGTGCCAGCAGTCGTGGACAGGGGGCGACGGGCTACACCTTC. Its translation: CASSRGQGATGYTF.

The chain combines TRBV19 with TRBJ1-2, with D hard to call. The CDR3 length is 14 residues. V lost 3 bases, J lost 4 bases, and 12 bases lay in between. Germline lookup yields CDR1 LNHDA and CDR2 SQIVND (reference sequence). CDR3 loop: CASSMGLGGYGYTF. Here the CDR3 DNA reads TGTGCCAGTAGTATGGGCCTGGGTGGCTATGGCTACACCTTC.

This chain connects TRBV6-1 to TRBJ1-1; D is perhaps TRBD1 (6 bases). CDR3 size: 15 residues. Trimming removed 3 bases at V and 3 bases at J, with 14 bases between. Germline V gives CDR1 MNHNS, CDR2 SASEGT. CDR3 DNA: TGTGCCAGCAGTGAGCCAGGGGTCGTGGACACTGAAGCTTTCTTT. Amino acids: CASSEPGVVDTEAFF.

The J gene is TRBJ2-2, the V gene TRBV25-1; no clear D gene. The CDR3 is 15 amino acids. V was trimmed by 2 bases and J by 2 bases, leaving 9 bases between them. Germline values: CDR1 MGHDK, CDR2 SYGVNS. This chain's CDR3 is CASSELRVNTGELFF. The CDR3 nucleotides read TGTGCCAGCAGTGAACTCCGCGTCAACACCGGGGAGCTGTTTTTT.

A single count supports this clone. The chain has TRBV2 and TRBJ2-2; 8 bases are a match to TRBD2. V lost 4 bases, J lost 7 bases, and 11 bases stayed unmatched. This CDR3 has 16 residues. CDR1 and CDR2 from the germline V gene are SNHLY and FYNNEI. The CDR3 DNA reads TGTGCCAGCAGTGTCGGGGGGGCGAGGGTAGGCGGGGAGCTGTTTTTT. The encoded protein is CASSVGGARVGGELFF.

J is TRBJ2-7 and V is TRBV10-3, with 7 bases lining up with TRBD2. Germline trimming cut 3 bases from V and 3 bases from J; bases unmatched to any gene: 2. Germline V gene lookup returns CDR1 ENHRY and CDR2 SYGVKD. The length of the CDR3 is 13 residues. CDR3 sequence (DNA): TGTGCCATCAGTGACCCGGGGGGCTACGAGCAGTACTTC. As protein: CAISDPGGYEQYF.

The chain is built from TRBV7-9 and TRBJ2-7, with TRBD2 matching 12 bases. CDR1 is SEHNR and CDR2 is FQNEAQ in the germline V gene (reference sequence). The V segment lost 5 bases and the J segment 2 bases; nucleotides outside the gene matches: 4. The CDR3 has 15 residues. CDR3 residues: CASSVLAGGPYEQYF. The CDR3 DNA reads TGTGCCAGCAGCGTACTAGCGGGAGGCCCCTACGAGCAGTACTTC.

The chain is built from TRBV6-6 and TRBJ1-2; D remains ambiguous. V was cut by 2 bases and J by 5 bases, with 12 bases left in between. The CDR3 is made up of 14 amino acids. Per germline, CDR1 MNHNY and CDR2 SVGAGI (reference sequence). CDR3 protein: CASSYALTLYGYTF. The CDR3 DNA sequence: TGTGCCAGCAGTTACGCCTTGACTTTGTATGGCTACACCTTC.

The rearrangement links TRBV7-9 to TRBJ2-6; TRBD1 matches at 8 bases. The J segment lost 0 bases and the V segment lost 5 bases, leaving 9 bases of the junction unmatched. The length of the CDR3 is 18 residues. Germline V gives CDR1 SEHNR, CDR2 FQNEAQ (reference sequence). DNA for the CDR3: TGTGCCAGCAGCACCGGGACAGGACTTTTCTCTGGGGCCAACGTCCTGACTTTC. It encodes CASSTGTGLFSGANVLTF.

This clone was seen a single time. The chain couples TRBV28 to TRBJ1-4; maybe TRBD1 (5 bases). The V end lost 2 bases, the J end lost 8 bases, and 15 bases lay between the germline ends. This CDR3 is built from 15 residues. CDR1 MDHEN and CDR2 SYDVKM come from the germline V gene. As DNA, the CDR3 is TGTGCCAGCAGTTTAGAGGCGGGGGAGGAAGAAAAACTGTTTTTT. Translating gives CASSLEAGEEEKLFF.

The table lists this clone with a count of one. The chain recombines TRBV9 with TRBJ2-5, with 7 bases identical to TRBD1. The CDR3 length is 14 residues. The ends lost 5 bases at V and 1 base at J; junction bases unmatched: 5. CDR1 and CDR2 from the germline V gene are SGDLS and YYNGEE. The CDR3 spells CASSQTGIQETQYF. CDR3 nucleotide sequence: TGTGCCAGCAGTCAGACAGGGATCCAAGAGACCCAGTACTTC.

The chain links TRBV5-1 to TRBJ1-2; D is unresolved. The CDR3 spans 14 residues. Germline CDR1 SGHRS, CDR2 YFSETQ. Deletions cut 4 bases from V and 1 base from J, with 11 bases between. The CDR3 DNA sequence: TGCGCCAGCAGCCCCACGAGGGTTAACTATGGCTACACCTTC. The encoded protein is CASSPTRVNYGYTF.

V and J are TRBV5-4 and TRBJ2-1, with TRBD1 matching 9 bases. V shed 4 bases and J 6 bases; nucleotides not matched to a gene: 8. Germline V lookup: CDR1 SGHNT, CDR2 YYREEE (reference sequence). The CDR3 sequence is 15 residues long. As DNA, the CDR3 is TGTGCCAGCAGCCCCCGGGACAGGGATCCCAATGAGCAGTTCTTC. It codes for CASSPRDRDPNEQFF.

The chain is built from TRBV4-1 and TRBJ1-2; 8 nucleotides line up with TRBD1. Unmatched junction bases numbered 10, after V lost 4 bases and J lost 6 bases. In germline, CDR1 is MGHRA, CDR2 YSYEKL. This CDR3 is 15 amino acids long. Here the CDR3 reads CASSPATGGRNGYTF. CDR3 sequence (DNA): TGCGCCAGCAGCCCCGCAACAGGGGGAAGAAATGGCTACACCTTC.

V is TRBV4-2 and J is TRBJ2-7; 12 nucleotides agree with TRBD2. CDR1 is LGHNA and CDR2 is YNFKEQ in the germline V gene. This CDR3 contains 15 residues. Losses at the gene ends were 2 bases for V and 4 bases for J; bases not matched to a gene: 3. CDR3 sequence: CASSQMTSGSYEQYF. The CDR3 DNA sequence: TGTGCCAGCAGCCAAATGACTAGCGGGAGTTACGAGCAGTACTTC.

The chain links TRBV11-2 to TRBJ2-3; 9 bases are a match to TRBD1. Germline lookup yields CDR1 SGHAT and CDR2 FQNNGV. The ends lost 5 bases at V and 2 bases at J; junction bases unmatched: 5. The CDR3 spans 15 residues. Here the CDR3 DNA reads TGTGCCAGCAGCCAAAGGACAGGGGTCACAGATACGCAGTATTTT. Amino acids: CASSQRTGVTDTQYF.

On this clone: Mismatch with germline at one junction end may stem from a read error. The rearrangement joins TRBV5-6 to TRBJ1-2; D might be TRBD1 (6 bases). CDR3 length: 14 amino acids. CDR1 and CDR2 from the germline V gene are SGHDT and YYEEEE. In nucleotides, the CDR3 is TGTGCCAGCAGCCTGGCTGGACAGTCCTCTATATCGAACTTC. Its translation: CASSLAGQSSISNF.

The chain employs TRBV7-3 and TRBJ1-1; D is uncertain. The CDR3 contains 16 residues. V was pared by 1 base and J by 3 bases, with 15 bases between. Germline V lookup: CDR1 SGHTA, CDR2 FQGTGA. In DNA, the CDR3 is TGTGCCAGCAGCTTAAATGAGGGCCCAAGGGACACTGAAGCTTTCTTT. Amino acids: CASSLNEGPRDTEAFF.

The rearrangement uses TRBV11-2 and TRBJ2-1; 14 positions agree with TRBD2. The germline gives CDR1 SGHAT, CDR2 FQNNGV. This CDR3 is built from 18 residues. V trimming: 1 base; J trimming: 8 bases; junction bases outside the gene matches: 10. CDR3 residues: CASSLARPTSGRAHEQFF. The CDR3, as DNA: TGTGCCAGCAGCTTAGCACGTCCGACTAGCGGGAGGGCACATGAGCAGTTCTTC.

The chain joins TRBV7-9 to TRBJ2-7; 12 nucleotides match TRBD2. Per the germline V gene, CDR1 is SEHNR and CDR2 is FQNEAQ (reference sequence). Trimming took 5 bases from V and 3 from J; bases not matched to a gene: 11. CDR3 length: 17 amino acids. As DNA, the CDR3 is TGTGCCAGCAGCGCAGGGCCGACTAGCGGGAGAATCTACGAGCAGTACTTC. It codes for CASSAGPTSGRIYEQYF.

This clone was found once. The chain links TRBV30 to TRBJ1-4; D not certain. This CDR3 has 16 amino acids. Germline loops: CDR1 GTSNPN, CDR2 SVGIG (reference sequence). The ends were cut back, 0 bases at V and 0 bases at J, with 11 bases in the middle. The CDR3 is CAWSVSTPATNEKLFF. The CDR3 coding sequence is TGTGCCTGGAGTGTTTCCACACCAGCAACTAATGAAAAACTGTTTTTT.

The chain uses TRBV5-1 and TRBJ2-7; TRBD2 agrees at 13 bases. Unmatched junction bases numbered 8, after V lost 4 bases and J lost 4 bases. The V gene's germline CDR1 is SGHRS and CDR2 YFSETQ. The CDR3 has 16 amino acids. The CDR3 spells CASSPGLAGVQYEQYF. CDR3 nucleotides: TGCGCCAGCAGCCCTGGACTAGCGGGAGTACAGTACGAGCAGTACTTC.